These 32 T cell receptor beta chains came from one sample sequenced in a study of T-cell memory formation after mild COVID-19. TCRdb used MiXCR to reprocess the 5' RACE reads, holding one entry per CDR3 protein. The sample has around 300,000 distinct CDR3 sequences; approximately 13% are singletons. Sequenced input: PBMCs or a T cell subset sorted from them (not recorded which). Receptors were obtained from a man between 18 and 29 years old who had mild COVID-19 (a few samples of this study predate the infection). Cell type and time point are not known.

The rearrangement links TRBV6-5 to TRBJ2-4; no clear D gene. V lost 5 bases, J lost 8 bases, and 13 bases lay in between. The CDR3 runs 13 residues. Germline CDR1 and CDR2: MNHEY and SVGAGI. CDR3 sequence: CASSPAQRDIQYF. For the CDR3, the DNA is TGTGCCAGCAGTCCAGCCCAAAGGGACATTCAGTACTTC.

This clonotype was detected only a few times. V and J are TRBV20-1 and TRBJ2-7, with TRBD1 as a possible D gene (6 bases). The CDR3 covers 12 residues. With 7 bases removed from V and 3 bases from J, the gap between germline ends came to 13 bases. From germline, CDR1 is DFQATT and CDR2 SNEGSKA (reference sequence). The CDR3 sequence: CSVGGQGYEQYF. The CDR3 nucleotides are TGCAGTGTTGGGGGACAAGGCTACGAGCAGTACTTC.

A few counts support this clonotype. The chain joins TRBV3-1 to TRBJ2-3; tentatively, D is TRBD1 (6 bases). Per germline, CDR1 LGHDT and CDR2 YNNKEL (reference sequence). The V end was cut by 4 bases, the J end by 4 bases, with 15 bases between. This CDR3 comprises 15 residues. The CDR3, as DNA: TGTGCCAGCAGCCCTCTGGGGGCCTCCCCAGATACGCAGTATTTT. Protein sequence: CASSPLGASPDTQYF.

The gene calls are TRBV12-3 or TRBV12-4 and TRBJ1-1; D call uncertain. The CDR3 runs 14 residues. V lost 6 bases, J lost 5 bases, and 16 bases lay in between. The CDR3 nucleotides read TGTGCCAGCAGCCGGGGAAGTGGAAGTACTGAAGCTTTCTTT. It is translated as CASSRGSGSTEAFF.

The V and J genes are TRBV11-3 and TRBJ2-1, with D perhaps matching TRBD2 (7 bases). This CDR3 contains 15 residues. V was clipped by 5 bases and J by 2 bases, with 13 bases between them. Germline assignment: CDR1 SGHNT and CDR2 YENEEA. CDR3 in DNA: TGTGCCAGCAGCGACTGGGGGGGCCCCTACAATGAGCAGTTCTTC. Translated, it gives CASSDWGGPYNEQFF.

This clonotype was counted only a few times. The gene calls are TRBV6-5 and TRBJ1-3; D not certain. The CDR3 extends over 13 amino acids. Germline lookup yields CDR1 MNHEY and CDR2 SVGAGI. V was cut by 6 bases and J by 0 bases, with 6 bases left in between. The CDR3 here is CASRPSSGNTIYF. The CDR3 DNA reads TGTGCCAGCAGGCCCTCCTCTGGAAACACCATATATTTT.

The J gene is TRBJ2-1, the V gene TRBV6-5; D unresolved. The length of the CDR3 is 15 residues. V lost 6 bases and J 4 bases, leaving 16 bases between the germline ends. Germline V gene lookup returns CDR1 MNHEY and CDR2 SVGAGI. The CDR3 bases are TGTGCCAGCAGCCCCACCGTGATGGGGTACAATGAGCAGTTCTTC. Translating gives CASSPTVMGYNEQFF.

The chain employs TRBV20-1 and TRBJ2-1; 10 bases map to TRBD2. The CDR3 sequence is 13 residues long. Germline V gene data show CDR1 as DFQATT and CDR2 as SNEGSKA (reference sequence). The CDR3: CSPSGGAGNEQFF. The CDR3 DNA reads TGCAGCCCGAGCGGGGGGGCCGGTAATGAGCAGTTCTTC.

In its sample, this clonotype was seen many times. This chain uses TRBV24-1 with TRBJ2-5; D is perhaps TRBD1 (6 bases). Germline V CDR1 and CDR2: KGHDR, SFDVKD. The CDR3 totals 14 residues. Trimming stripped 3 bases from V and 3 bases from J, with 10 bases between. CDR3 residues: CATSDPRTEETQYF. CDR3 in DNA: TGTGCCACCAGTGATCCCCGGACAGAAGAGACCCAGTACTTC.

This sequence joins TRBV28 and TRBJ2-4; possible D gene TRBD1, 7 bases. The V end was cut by 5 bases, the J end by 6 bases, with 17 bases between. CDR1 and CDR2 from the germline V gene are MDHEN and SYDVKM. The CDR3 is 15 residues long. In DNA form, the CDR3 reads TGTGCCAGCAGTATCACTGACAGGGAGGTAAACATTCAGTACTTC. This gives the protein CASSITDREVNIQYF.

This clonotype occurred many times. V is TRBV4-3 and J is TRBJ1-2; D remains unclear. V was pared by 0 bases and J by 4 bases, with 9 bases between. Germline CDR1 is LGHNA and CDR2 is YSLEER. CDR3 length equals 14 residues. The CDR3 sequence is CASSQERWTYGYTF. DNA for the CDR3: TGCGCCAGCAGCCAAGAACGGTGGACCTATGGCTACACCTTC.

The chain joins TRBV7-6 to TRBJ1-6; D possibly corresponds to TRBD1 (5 bases). The germline V gene encodes CDR1 SGHVS and CDR2 FNYEAQ. The CDR3 sequence is 14 residues long. V gave up 5 bases and J gave up 10 bases, with 15 bases separating them. The CDR3 is CASSLGAFYSPLHF. The CDR3 DNA reads TGTGCCAGCAGCCTAGGGGCTTTTTACTCACCCCTCCACTTT.

This clonotype was detected ten times or more. V usage is TRBV7-2 and J usage is TRBJ1-4; no definite D call. CDR3 size: 17 residues. The V end was cut by 1 base, the J end by 4 bases, with 16 bases between. Germline loops: CDR1 SGHTA, CDR2 FQGNSA. CDR3: CASSLEGRERNNEKLFF. CDR3 bases: TGTGCCAGCAGCTTAGAGGGCCGGGAAAGAAATAATGAAAAACTGTTTTTT.

This clonotype was recorded at least ten times. V and J are TRBV5-1 and TRBJ1-2; 7 bases line up with TRBD1. This CDR3 region has 14 residues. Per the germline V gene, CDR1 is SGHRS and CDR2 is YFSETQ. With V trimmed by 3 bases and J by 3 bases, 5 bases remained unmatched. The CDR3 DNA follows: TGCGCCAGCAGCTCAATCGGGACAGACTATGGCTACACCTTC. Translating it yields CASSSIGTDYGYTF.

This clonotype showed up many times. The chain recombines TRBV30 with TRBJ2-7; 8 positions match TRBD1. The CDR3 totals 13 residues. Per germline, CDR1 GTSNPN and CDR2 SVGIG (reference sequence). The J segment lost 4 bases and the V segment lost 4 bases, leaving 6 bases of the junction unmatched. CDR3 loop: CAWNRQGTYEQYF. CDR3 coding DNA: TGTGCCTGGAACCGACAGGGGACGTACGAGCAGTACTTC. Full variable domain (rest looked up from reference TRBV30 and TRBJ2-7): SQTIHQWPATLVQPVGSPLSLECTVEGTSNPNLYWYRQAAGRGLQLLFYSVGIGQISSEVPQNLSASRPQDRQFILSSKKLLLSDSGFYLCAWNRQGTYEQYFGPGTRLTVT.

This clonotype was detected only a few times. V is TRBV20-1 and J is TRBJ2-7; 8 positions agree with TRBD1. Per the germline V gene, CDR1 is DFQATT and CDR2 is SNEGSKA (reference sequence). CDR3 size: 14 residues. Trimming at V came to 2 bases and at J to 1 base, leaving 4 bases not matched to a gene. The CDR3 DNA is TGCAGTGCTAGAAGGACAGGGCCTTCCTACGAGCAGTACGTC. Encoded protein: CSARRTGPSYEQYV.

This clonotype was seen a handful of times. This sequence joins TRBV2 and TRBJ2-7; D is possibly TRBD2 (5 bases). CDR3 length equals 17 residues. V lost 3 bases, J lost 0 bases, and 18 bases lay in between. Germline V gene data show CDR1 as SNHLY and CDR2 as FYNNEI. The CDR3 region is CASSDYFRTGISYEQYF. CDR3 nucleotide sequence: TGTGCCAGCAGTGACTACTTCAGGACGGGAATCTCCTACGAGCAGTACTTC.

CDR3 region: CASSKGEGSYNEQFF. The DNA for the CDR3 is TGTGCCAGCAGCAAGGGGGAGGGCTCCTACAATGAGCAGTTCTTC. The chain is built from TRBV7-8 and TRBJ2-1; TRBD2 might be the D (7 bases). Trimming took off 5 bases at V and 0 bases at J, with 11 bases between the two ends. CDR1 is SGHVS, CDR2 FQNEAQ, per germline. The CDR3 has 15 amino acids.

The chain uses TRBV5-4 and TRBJ2-3, with D possibly being TRBD2 (6 bases). V gave up 5 bases and J gave up 5 bases, with 24 bases separating them. The germline CDR1 and CDR2 sequences are SGHNT and YYREEE (reference sequence). CDR3 length: 17 amino acids. The CDR3 loop reads CASRGRTASGEIDTQYF. The CDR3 DNA sequence: TGTGCCAGCAGGGGGAGGACGGCCTCGGGGGAAATAGATACGCAGTATTTT.

There are many counts of this clonotype. The chain carries TRBV7-6 and TRBJ2-3, with D perhaps being TRBD1 or TRBD2 (5 bases each). The V gene's germline CDR1 is SGHVS and CDR2 FNYEAQ. This CDR3 is built from 17 residues. V lost 5 bases and J 0 bases, leaving 18 bases between the germline ends. CDR3 protein: CASSPRGGGWSTDTQYF. Written as DNA, the CDR3 is TGTGCCAGCAGCCCTAGGGGCGGCGGGTGGAGCACAGATACGCAGTATTTT.

This clonotype has a count of ten or more. The chain joins TRBV6-5 to TRBJ1-3; no firm D call. CDR3 length equals 12 residues. Trimming took off 6 bases at V and 0 bases at J, with 3 bases between the two ends. The germline gives CDR1 MNHEY, CDR2 SVGAGI. The CDR3 is CASRSSGNTIYF. CDR3 in DNA: TGTGCCAGCAGGAGCTCTGGAAACACCATATATTTT.

This clonotype was counted a single time. V gene TRBV10-3 combines with J gene TRBJ2-2, with no clear D. V lost 6 bases and J 3 bases, leaving 8 bases between the germline ends. Per germline, CDR1 ENHRY and CDR2 SYGVKD. This CDR3 is 13 amino acids long. The CDR3 spells CAIRGHYTGELFF. CDR3 DNA sequence: TGTGCCATCAGAGGTCACTACACCGGGGAGCTGTTTTTT.

V and J are TRBV3-1 and TRBJ2-2; 9 positions agree with TRBD1. The CDR3 covers 18 residues. CDR1 and CDR2 from the germline V gene are LGHDT and YNNKEL (reference sequence). J gave up 5 bases and V 0 bases, and 10 bases lay outside the gene matches. The CDR3: CASSQDDPGQGWTGELFF. The CDR3 nucleotides are TGTGCCAGCAGCCAAGATGACCCGGGACAGGGATGGACCGGGGAGCTGTTTTTT.

The chain joins TRBV5-1 to TRBJ2-7, with 10 bases that match TRBD2. The V segment lost 1 base and the J segment 4 bases; nucleotides outside the gene matches: 8. This CDR3 region has 16 residues. The germline gives CDR1 SGHRS, CDR2 YFSETQ. As DNA, the CDR3 is TGCGCCAGCAGCTTGTACGGGCTAGCGGGGGATTACGAGCAGTACTTC. It is translated as CASSLYGLAGDYEQYF.

V is TRBV7-8 and J is TRBJ2-3; D gene ambiguous. Germline assignment: CDR1 SGHVS and CDR2 FQNEAQ. This CDR3 spans 14 amino acids. Trimming left V 4 bases short and J 0 bases short, with 8 bases between. CDR3 nucleotides: TGTGCCAGCAGCTCAATAGACAGCACAGATACGCAGTATTTT. Its protein product is CASSSIDSTDTQYF.

This clonotype was counted many times. The chain is built from TRBV12-3 or TRBV12-4 and TRBJ2-3; the D gene could be TRBD1 or TRBD2 (5 bases each). The CDR3 is 16 residues long. Trimming left V 2 bases short and J 0 bases short, with 12 bases between. DNA of the CDR3: TGTGCCAGCAGTTTATCGGTAGGGACGAGCACAGATACGCAGTATTTT. It translates to CASSLSVGTSTDTQYF.

The V and J genes are TRBV20-1 and TRBJ2-3, with 16 positions matching TRBD2. Germline V gives CDR1 DFQATT, CDR2 SNEGSKA (reference sequence). V gave up 5 bases and J gave up 4 bases; unmatched junction bases: 9. The CDR3 totals 17 residues. Here the CDR3 reads CSAFGTSGGASPDTQYF. The CDR3 nucleotides are TGCAGTGCTTTCGGGACTAGCGGGGGGGCGTCTCCAGATACGCAGTATTTT.

The chain combines TRBV12-3 or TRBV12-4 with TRBJ1-1, with 10 bases that match TRBD1. The CDR3 is 13 amino acids. V dropped 5 bases and J dropped 5; count of bases not matched to a gene: 2. The CDR3 region is CASSKGQGTEAFF. CDR3 DNA: TGTGCCAGCAGTAAGGGACAGGGGACTGAAGCTTTCTTT.

The chain uses TRBV3-1 and TRBJ1-5; D remains unclear. The germline CDR1 and CDR2 sequences are LGHDT and YNNKEL (reference sequence). This CDR3 has 16 amino acids. Trimming left V 0 bases short and J 0 bases short, with 9 bases between. The CDR3: CASSQDLGDSNQPQHF. The CDR3 DNA follows: TGTGCCAGCAGCCAAGATCTGGGAGATAGCAATCAGCCCCAGCATTTT. Full variable domain (missing parts from reference TRBV3-1 and TRBJ1-5): DTAVSQTPKYLVTQMGNDKSIKCEQNLGHDTMYWYKQDSKKFLKIMFSYNNKELIINETVPNRFSPKSPDKAHLNLHINSLELGDSAVYFCASSQDLGDSNQPQHFGDGTRLSIL.

This clonotype was counted between two and nine times. The chain couples TRBV28 to TRBJ1-5; no definite D call. The CDR3 extends over 15 amino acids. The ends were cut back, 6 bases at V and 2 bases at J, with 14 bases in the middle. Germline CDR1 reads MDHEN; CDR2 reads SYDVKM. The CDR3 DNA reads as TGTGCCAGCAGAATACCGACGGACGGCAATCAGCCCCAGCATTTT. It yields the protein CASRIPTDGNQPQHF.

J is TRBJ2-7 and V is TRBV2; no firm D call. CDR1 is SNHLY, CDR2 FYNNEI, per germline. V was trimmed by 6 bases and J by 6 bases, leaving 12 bases between them. This CDR3 region has 12 residues. The CDR3 bases are TGTGCCAGCAGGTTGGTAGGGTCCGAGCAGTACGTC. This gives the protein CASRLVGSEQYV.

This chain joins TRBV6-5 and TRBJ2-4, with unresolved D. V lost 2 bases to trimming and J lost 5 bases, with 7 bases between them. This CDR3 contains 13 residues. The germline V gene encodes CDR1 MNHEY and CDR2 SVGAGI. The CDR3, as DNA: TGTGCCAGCAGTTACCGTAGGGAAAACATTCAGTACTTC. It specifies CASSYRRENIQYF.